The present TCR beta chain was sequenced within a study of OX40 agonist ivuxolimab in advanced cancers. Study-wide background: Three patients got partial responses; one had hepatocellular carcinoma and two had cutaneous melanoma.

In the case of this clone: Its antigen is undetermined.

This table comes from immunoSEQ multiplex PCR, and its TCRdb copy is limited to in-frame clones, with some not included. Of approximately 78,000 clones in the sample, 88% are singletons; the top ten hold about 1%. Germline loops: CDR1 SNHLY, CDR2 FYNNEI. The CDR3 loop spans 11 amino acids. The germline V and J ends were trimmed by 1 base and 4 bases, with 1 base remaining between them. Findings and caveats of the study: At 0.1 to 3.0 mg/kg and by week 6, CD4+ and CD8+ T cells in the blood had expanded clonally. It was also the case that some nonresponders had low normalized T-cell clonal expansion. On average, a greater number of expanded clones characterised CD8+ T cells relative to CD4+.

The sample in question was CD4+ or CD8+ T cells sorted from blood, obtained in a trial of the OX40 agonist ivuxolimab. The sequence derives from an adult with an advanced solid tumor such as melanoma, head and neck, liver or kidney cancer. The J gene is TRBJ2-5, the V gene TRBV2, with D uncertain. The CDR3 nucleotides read TGTGCCAGCAGTGAAGTAGAGACCCAGTACTTC. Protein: CASSEVETQYF.